This T cell receptor beta chain was sequenced for a study of T cell responses to AZD1222 COVID-19 vaccine (dated by TCRdb to the early 2020s). In the study overall: AZD1222 recipients with second doses at about 4 weeks or about 12 weeks were pooled, because spike-specific TCR depth and breadth did not differ between schedules. TCR sequencing covered fewer than 250 trial participants: 200 to 210 given two doses of AZD1222 and around 26 given two doses of MenACWY control vaccine. Trial participants were enrolled by age into subgroups of 18-55, 56-69 and 70-plus years, and around 140, 26 and 57 TCR-sequenced participants, respectively, were included in these subgroups.

The paper's findings and limits, for the study overall: Reportedly, almost half of the unique spike-specific TCRs recognized epitopes lying outside the regions that are mutated in the B.1.351 and B.1.1.7 variants. A significant rise in spike-specific TCR breadth and depth was observed after two AZD1222 doses relative to day 0 and relative to MenACWY recipients. Vaccine-associated CD4 TCRs spanned the whole spike protein, with dominant responses in regions 160-218 and 743-854. Because no day 14 peak-response samples were available, the repertoires could be characterized only after the peak T cell response. Participants were mostly white British and included more females than males, and it was suggested by the authors that clonal diversity may have been underestimated. In the small 56-69-year group, the increase in depth fell short of significance, most likely because of low power. Only six AZD1222 recipients were SARS-CoV-2 seropositive at baseline, limiting conclusions about previously exposed vaccinees.

The CDR3 regions of human TCRbeta chains were analyzed by immunosequencing. For the original study's pipeline: Repertoire TCRs were checked for matches against a reference library of SARS-CoV-2-specific TCRs that had been generated using the MIRA antigen-specificity platform. Breadth was defined as the fraction of unique TCRs that were SARS-CoV-2-associated. Depth was defined as the fraction of total T cells that were SARS-CoV-2-associated. Using the MIRA data, each spike-specific TCR was assigned both to the spike region to which the TCR was reactive and to a CD4 or CD8 class. Log10-transformed breadth and depth values were compared by one-way ANOVA with Sidak's multiple comparisons tests. In TCRdb, the immuneACCESS table is reduced to in-frame sequences with V and J assigned. These tables do not hold every clone; where another copy was compared, an unresolved V gene accounts for under half, and the others remain unexplained. The D gene and trimming were derived from the DNA, and the V and J assignments and clone size from that table. This sample has approximately 200,000 clones in its table, and about 90% of those were observed once. The ten largest clones capture over 6% of the sample.

The time point label corresponds to: baseline before first vaccination. Vaccinee samples came from UK trials COV001 and COV002, including a single-blind randomized controlled phase 2/3 trial of AZD1222 (ChAdOx1 nCoV-19) in healthy adults. For TCRbeta chain sequencing, PBMC samples from trial participants were taken at day 0 and at day 28 after the second dose. A single count supports this clone. Its cognate antigen has yet to be identified. Per-nucleotide qualities are absent, and no much larger clonotype sits a single base away. The specimen was peripheral blood, collected on day 0 of AZD1222 vaccination. The clonotype was recovered from an adult in good health.

The encoded CDR3 is CASSYSRLAGGQTQYF. In nucleotide form, the sequence is TGTGCCAGCAGTTACTCGAGACTAGCGGGGGGGCAGACCCAGTACTTC. The sequence links TRBV6-2 or TRBV6-3 to TRBJ2-5; 14 junctional bases match TRBD2. The CDR3 measures 16 amino acids from cysteine to phenylalanine. Only the CDR3 region is kept as DNA, spanning 48 bases read in frame from base 1. CDR1 is given as MNHEY and CDR2 as SVGEGT, both from the germline V gene. At the junction V is shortened by 0 bases and J by 6 bases; bases outside the gene matches: 3.